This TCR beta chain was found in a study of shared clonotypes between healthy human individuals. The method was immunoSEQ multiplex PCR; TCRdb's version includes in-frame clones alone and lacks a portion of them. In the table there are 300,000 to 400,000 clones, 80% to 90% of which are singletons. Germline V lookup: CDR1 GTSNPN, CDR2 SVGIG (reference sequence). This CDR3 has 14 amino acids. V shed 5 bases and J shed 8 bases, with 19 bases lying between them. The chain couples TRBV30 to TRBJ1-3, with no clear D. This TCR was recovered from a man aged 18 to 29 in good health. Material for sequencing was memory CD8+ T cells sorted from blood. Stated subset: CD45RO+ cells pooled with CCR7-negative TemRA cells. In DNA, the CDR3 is TGTGCCTGGTCGCTGGACGGCCCCGGGGACACCATATATTTT. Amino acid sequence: CAWSLDGPGDTIYF.